Listed below are T cell receptor beta chains from one sample, sequenced in a study of beta chain features in type 1 diabetes. The data were produced by immunoSEQ multiplex PCR, yet TCRdb's version contains in-frame clones alone and is incomplete. This sample yields about 620,000 clones, of which roughly 15% are seen a single time; around 0.1% belongs to the top ten. Sequencing input: naive CD4+ T cells from blood. Every receptor here comes from a man younger than 30 in good health. Both conserved end residues are part of each CDR3. The D gene is left open where the match is weak. Clone size is not always given. Where it is, it says once, few, many or a class for expanded clones.

size	J	V	D	DNA	CDR3
few	TRBJ2-3	TRBV21-1	-	TGTGCCAGCAGCAAAGAAGAGGGCGCGGGAGATACGCAGTATTTT	CASSKEEGAGDTQYF
-	TRBJ2-4	TRBV7-9	-	TGTGCCAGCAGCTTGGAGTGGGCAGCCAAAAACATTCAGTACTTC	CASSLEWAAKNIQYF
-	TRBJ1-1	TRBV28	TRBD1	TGTGCCAGCGGACAGGCCCCCCAGACTTTCTTT	CASGQAPQTFF
few	TRBJ1-2	TRBV4-2	TRBD1	TGTGCCAGCAGCCAAGATGAGGACAGGGTAGAATATGGCTACACCTTC	CASSQDEDRVEYGYTF
-	TRBJ1-2	TRBV7-2	-	TGTGCCAGCAGCCAAACAGGGTCGGATGGCTACACCTTC	CASSQTGSDGYTF
-	TRBJ2-1	TRBV30	TRBD1	TGTGCCTGGAGTGTAGGCCAGGGGGTTTACAATGAGCAGTTCTTC	CAWSVGQGVYNEQFF
few	TRBJ1-1	TRBV7-9	-	TGTGCCAGCAGCCAGGGTAGTACTGAAGCTTTCTTT	CASSQGSTEAFF
few	TRBJ1-2	TRBV18	TRBD1	TGTGCCAGCTCACCAGAACAGGGGTTTTATGGCTACACCTTC	CASSPEQGFYGYTF
-	TRBJ1-5	TRBV18	-	TGTGCCAGCTCACCACAGGGCTTGATTAAACAGCCCCAGCATTTT	CASSPQGLIKQPQHF
-	TRBJ1-1	TRBV7-3	-	TGTGCCAGCAGCTTAATGATGGGCACTGAAGCTTTCTTT	CASSLMMGTEAFF
few	TRBJ1-4	TRBV18	-	TGTGCCAGCTCACCACGCACAGGTTGGGAAAAACTGTTTTTT	CASSPRTGWEKLFF
few	TRBJ1-2	TRBV5-4	-	TGTGCCAGCAGCTTGACAGAATCGGGCTATGGCTACACCTTC	CASSLTESGYGYTF
few	TRBJ1-3	TRBV30	-	TGTGCCTGGAGCCCCGTGGGGGCTGGAAACACCATATATTTT	CAWSPVGAGNTIYF
few	TRBJ2-5	TRBV15	-	TGTGCCACCAGCAGAAGGACAAGGGAGACCCAGTACTTC	CATSRRTRETQYF
few	TRBJ2-2	TRBV7-3	TRBD2	TGTGCCAGCAGCCTCTCCCTTCTAGCGGGAGCTGGCACCGGGGAGCTGTTTTTT	CASSLSLLAGAGTGELFF
-	TRBJ2-5	TRBV20-1	-	TGCAGTGCTAGTCGTAAGGAGACCCAGTACTTC	CSASRKETQYF
-	TRBJ2-1	TRBV29-1	-	TGCAGCGTTGCGGTCGTCAATGAGCAGTTCTTC	CSVAVVNEQFF
-	TRBJ1-2	TRBV18	TRBD1	TGTGCCAGCTCACCAGGGCAGGACAGGGGAGATGGCTACACCTTC	CASSPGQDRGDGYTF
few	TRBJ2-1	TRBV4-1	TRBD2	TGCGCCAGCAGCCAAGTGACTGTGACTAGCGGATACAATGAGCAGTTCTTC	CASSQVTVTSGYNEQFF
-	TRBJ1-1	TRBV29-1	TRBD1	TGCAGCGTTGTGCACAGGGGCTGGAACACTGAAGTTTTCTTT	CSVVHRGWNTEVFF